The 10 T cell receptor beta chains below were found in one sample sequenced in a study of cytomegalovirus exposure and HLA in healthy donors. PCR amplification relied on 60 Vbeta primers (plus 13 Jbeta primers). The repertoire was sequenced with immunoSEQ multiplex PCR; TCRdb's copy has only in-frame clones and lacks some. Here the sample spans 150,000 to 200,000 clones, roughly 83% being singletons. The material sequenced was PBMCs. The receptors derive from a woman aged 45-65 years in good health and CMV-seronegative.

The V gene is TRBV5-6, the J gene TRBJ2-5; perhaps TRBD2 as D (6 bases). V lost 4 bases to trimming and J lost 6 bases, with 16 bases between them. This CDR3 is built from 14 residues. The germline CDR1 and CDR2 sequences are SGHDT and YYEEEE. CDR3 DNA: TGTGCCAGCAGCCCTCTTGGAGGGAAACAGACCCAGTACTTC. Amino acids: CASSPLGGKQTQYF.

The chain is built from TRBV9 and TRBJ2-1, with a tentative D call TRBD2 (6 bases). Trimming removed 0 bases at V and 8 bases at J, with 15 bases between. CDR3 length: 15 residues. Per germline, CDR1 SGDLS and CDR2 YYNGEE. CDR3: CASSVVGGNLDEQFF. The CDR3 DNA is TGTGCCAGCAGCGTAGTTGGCGGGAATTTAGATGAGCAGTTCTTC. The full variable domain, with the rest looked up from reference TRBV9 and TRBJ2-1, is DSGVTQTPKHLITATGQRVTLRCSPRSGDLSVYWYQQSLDQGLQFLIQYYNGEERAKGNILERFSAQQFPDLHSELNLSSLELGDSALYFCASSVVGGNLDEQFFGPGTRLTVL.

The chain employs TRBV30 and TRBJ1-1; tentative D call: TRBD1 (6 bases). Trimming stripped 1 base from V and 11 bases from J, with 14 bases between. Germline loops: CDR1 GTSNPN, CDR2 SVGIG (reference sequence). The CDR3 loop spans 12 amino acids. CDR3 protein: CAWSATGYGAFF. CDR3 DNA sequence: TGTGCCTGGAGTGCTACAGGGTATGGGGCTTTCTTT.

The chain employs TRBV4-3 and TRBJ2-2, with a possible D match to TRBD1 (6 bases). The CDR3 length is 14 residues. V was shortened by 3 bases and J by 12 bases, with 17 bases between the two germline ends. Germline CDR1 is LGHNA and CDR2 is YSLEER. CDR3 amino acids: CASSHSGTSRKLFF. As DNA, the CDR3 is TGCGCCAGCAGCCATTCTGGGACATCGCGGAAGCTGTTTTTT.

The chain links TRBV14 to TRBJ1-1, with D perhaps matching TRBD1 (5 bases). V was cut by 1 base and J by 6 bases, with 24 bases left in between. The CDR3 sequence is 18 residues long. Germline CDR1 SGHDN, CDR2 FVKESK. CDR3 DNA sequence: TGTGCCAGCAGCCAAGCACGGTTTCCGGGACCGGGGGACGCTGAAGCTTTCTTT. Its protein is CASSQARFPGPGDAEAFF.

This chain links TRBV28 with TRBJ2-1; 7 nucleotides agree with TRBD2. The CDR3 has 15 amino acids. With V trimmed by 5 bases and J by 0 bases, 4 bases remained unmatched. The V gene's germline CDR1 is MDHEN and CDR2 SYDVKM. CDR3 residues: CASSRGGSSYNEQFF. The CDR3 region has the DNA TGTGCCAGCAGTCGCGGGGGAAGCTCCTACAATGAGCAGTTCTTC. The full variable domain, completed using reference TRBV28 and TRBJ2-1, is DVKVTQSSRYLVKRTGEKVFLECVQDMDHENMFWYRQDPGLGLRLIYFSYDVKMKEKGDIPEGYSVSREKKERFSLILESASTNQTSMYLCASSRGGSSYNEQFFGPGTRLTVL.

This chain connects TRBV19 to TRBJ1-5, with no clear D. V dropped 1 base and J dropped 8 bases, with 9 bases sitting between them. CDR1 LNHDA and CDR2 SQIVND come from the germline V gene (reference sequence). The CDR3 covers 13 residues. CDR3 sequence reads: CASSIGPGEPQHF. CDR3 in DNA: TGTGCCAGTAGTATAGGGCCGGGAGAGCCCCAGCATTTT.

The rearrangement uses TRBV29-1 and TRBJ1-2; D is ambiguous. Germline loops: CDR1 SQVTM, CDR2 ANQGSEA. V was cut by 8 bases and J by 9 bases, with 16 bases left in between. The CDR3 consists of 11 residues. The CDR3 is CSTSGGISYTF. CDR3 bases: TGCAGCACCTCGGGAGGGATAAGCTACACCTTC. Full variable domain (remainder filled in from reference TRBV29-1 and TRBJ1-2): SAVISQKPSRDICQRGTSLTIQCQVDSQVTMMFWYRQQPGQSLTLIATANQGSEATYESGFVIDKFPISRPNLTFSTLTVSNMSPEDSSIYLCSTSGGISYTFGSGTRLTVV.

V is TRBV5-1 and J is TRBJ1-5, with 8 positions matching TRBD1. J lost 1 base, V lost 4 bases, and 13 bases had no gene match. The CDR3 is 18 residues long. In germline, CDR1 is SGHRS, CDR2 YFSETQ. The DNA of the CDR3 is TGCGCCAGCAGCCCCGGACAGGGCCCATGGAAAAGCAATCAGCCCCAGCATTTT. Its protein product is CASSPGQGPWKSNQPQHF.

In DNA form, the CDR3 reads TGTGCCAGCAGGCTCCAGGGGGTAGGAACTGAAGCTTTCTTT. Amino acid sequence: CASRLQGVGTEAFF. The V call is TRBV6-5, the J call TRBJ1-1, with 7 bases lining up with TRBD1. The CDR3 covers 14 residues. J was trimmed by 5 bases and V by 6 bases; bases with no gene match: 9. Germline-derived CDR1 and CDR2 are MNHEY and SVGAGI.